The entry below describes one TCR beta chain. Its antigen is currently unknown. Before the COVID-19 pandemic, during about 2010-2018, CD4+ T cells were taken from unexposed donors. CD4+ T cells were isolated from the cells after about ten days of culture. Unexposed-donor CD4+ T cells were probed with SARS-CoV-2 S/N and four cold-coronavirus spikes, cells permitting. Sequencing used immunoSEQ multiplex PCR; TCRdb keeps in-frame clones, though not all of them. The sample lists more than 20,000 clones; roughly four fifths were seen once. The data belong to a study of CD4 T cells in relation to SARS-CoV-2 and coronaviruses. Study as a whole: TCR beta CDR3s were sequenced after roughly 10-day antigen culture of PBMCs. No peptide or an HIV-1 Nef peptide pool served as negative control. Points from the study as a whole: SARS-CoV-2-driven expansion was significantly weaker in crossreactive than monoreactive clones.

V was pared by 3 bases and J by 4 bases, with 19 bases between. The CDR3 is 16 residues long. Germline lookup yields CDR1 LNHNV and CDR2 YYDKDF (reference sequence). This sequence was found in a human donor in good health. The chain uses TRBV15 and TRBJ2-7; no reliable D call. Sequenced sample: CD4+ T cells from PBMCs, cultured in vitro. CDR3 sequence (DNA): TGTGCCACCAGCAGGGAGTATGGCCTGCCCCGTTACGAGCAGTACTTC. This codes for CATSREYGLPRYEQYF. Full variable domain (outside the CDR3, taken from reference TRBV15 and TRBJ2-7): DAMVIQNPRYQVTQFGKPVTLSCSQTLNHNVMYWYQQKSSQAPKLLFHYYDKDFNNEADTPDNFQSRRPNTSFCFLDIRSPGLGDTAMYLCATSREYGLPRYEQYFGPGTRLTVT.